This TCR beta chain was retrieved from a study of T cell repertoires in cytomegalovirus infection. For the study at large: Public TCR beta signatures marked donors with CMV infection and the matching HLA. General observations from the study: The ex vivo response was dominated by HLA-C-restricted CMV-specific TCR beta clonotypes. Individuals carrying CMV plus the relevant HLA were identified by cumulative frequency of public TCR beta families.

In its sample, this clonotype was seen a few times. Its cognate antigen is unknown. TCRdb independently ran MiXCR on the reads; one entry per CDR3 protein. This table holds about 440,000 distinct CDR3 sequences, approximately 32% found once. Germline CDR1 and CDR2: SGHRS and YFSETQ. CDR3 size: 17 residues. V was cut by 1 base and J by 8 bases, with 19 bases left in between. This TCR came from a human donor in good health (CMV status not recorded). Some clones in this sample may be carry-over from other donors' samples. The chain is built from TRBV5-1 and TRBJ1-6, with D tentatively TRBD1 (5 bases). Sequenced input: PBMCs. This CDR3 reads CASSLNLAGASDSPLHF. CDR3 nucleotides: TGCGCCAGCAGCTTGAATTTGGCCGGGGCATCGGATTCACCCCTCCACTTT.